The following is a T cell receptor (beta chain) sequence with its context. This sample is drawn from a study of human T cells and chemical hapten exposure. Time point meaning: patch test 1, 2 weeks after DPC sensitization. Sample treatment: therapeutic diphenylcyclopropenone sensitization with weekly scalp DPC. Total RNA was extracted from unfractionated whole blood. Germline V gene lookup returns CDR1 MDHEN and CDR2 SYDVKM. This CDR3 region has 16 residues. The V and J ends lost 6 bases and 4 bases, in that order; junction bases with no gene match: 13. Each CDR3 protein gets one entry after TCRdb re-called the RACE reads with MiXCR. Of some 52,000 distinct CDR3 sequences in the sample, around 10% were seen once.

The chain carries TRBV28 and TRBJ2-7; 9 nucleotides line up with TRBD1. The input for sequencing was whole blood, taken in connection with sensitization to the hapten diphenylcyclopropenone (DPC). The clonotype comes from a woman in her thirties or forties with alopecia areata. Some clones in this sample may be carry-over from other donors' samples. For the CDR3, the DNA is TGTGCCAGCAGCCGCCACCCCGGACAGGGGAAGTACGAGCAGTACTTC. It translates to CASSRHPGQGKYEQYF.